This entry is about one T cell receptor beta chain. Germline V gene sequence: CDR1 MNHEY, CDR2 SVGEGT. The CDR3 length is 17 residues. Trimming at V came to 1 base and at J to 0 bases, leaving 7 bases not matched to a gene. The record originates from a study of blood T cell repertoires in COVID-19. Overall study: Whether acute or convalescent, the COVID-19 samples came from the United States, Italy and Spain. T cells, B-cell-depleted T cells, or PBMCs supplied cDNA or gDNA.

As handled by the study authors: It was from reference gene primer amplification that nucleated cell counts were estimated. Here immunoSEQ multiplex PCR was the method, and the copy in TCRdb shows in-frame clones only, minus some. V, J and clone size were drawn from that table, and D and trimming were deduced from the DNA. Here the sample spans around 190,000 clones, around 85% being singletons. The chain uses TRBV6-2 or TRBV6-3 and TRBJ2-7; 9 bases are a match to TRBD1. The sequence derives from a man aged 65 to 85 with active or convalescent COVID-19. The sequencing sample was made of peripheral blood. CDR3: CASSYWPGTGNSYEQYF. CDR3 DNA: TGTGCCAGCAGTTACTGGCCCGGGACAGGGAACTCCTACGAGCAGTACTTC.